This is a list of T cell receptor beta chains from one sample in a study of T cell repertoires in cytomegalovirus infection. TCRdb re-derived calls from the reads in MiXCR, one entry per CDR3 protein. The data contain roughly 630,000 distinct CDR3 sequences, approximately 24% of them singletons. Material for sequencing was CD8+ T cells from PBMCs. The source of these receptors is a human donor in good health (CMV status not recorded). Some clones in this sample may be carry-over from other donors' samples. Each CDR3 is given with its conserved first and last residue. Each record gives: V gene, D gene, clone size, J gene, CDR3 protein, CDR3 DNA. The D gene is left open where the match is weak. Clone size is not always given. Where it is, it says once, few, many or a class for expanded clones.

v_gene: TRBV6-4
d_gene: TRBD2
abundance: many
j_gene: TRBJ2-1
CDR3aa: CASSDTKAGANEQFF
CDR3nt: TGTGCCAGCAGTGACACAAAAGCGGGGGCCAATGAGCAGTTCTTC

v_gene: TRBV7-9
d_gene: -
abundance: many
j_gene: TRBJ2-2
CDR3aa: CASSPDRPTGELFF
CDR3nt: TGTGCCAGCAGCCCCGACAGACCCACCGGGGAGCTGTTTTTT

v_gene: TRBV20-1
d_gene: -
abundance: few
j_gene: TRBJ2-7
CDR3aa: CSASGDNTYEQYF
CDR3nt: TGCAGTGCTAGTGGAGACAATACCTACGAGCAGTACTTC

v_gene: TRBV12-3/TRBV12-4
d_gene: -
abundance: -
j_gene: TRBJ1-2
CDR3aa: CVSRAPRGGEGSYGYTF
CDR3nt: TGTGTCAGCAGAGCCCCTCGCGGGGGGGAAGGTTCCTATGGCTACACCTTC

v_gene: TRBV7-2
d_gene: -
abundance: few
j_gene: TRBJ2-1
CDR3aa: CASCQEPRPPQDNEQFF
CDR3nt: TGTGCCAGCTGTCAAGAGCCGCGACCCCCTCAGGACAATGAGCAGTTCTTC

v_gene: TRBV6-2/TRBV6-3
d_gene: -
abundance: -
j_gene: TRBJ2-1
CDR3aa: CASGATHNEQFF
CDR3nt: TGTGCCAGCGGTGCTACCCACAATGAGCAGTTCTTC

v_gene: TRBV18
d_gene: -
abundance: few
j_gene: TRBJ1-1
CDR3aa: CASSPPSGLEAFF
CDR3nt: TGTGCCAGCTCACCACCCTCTGGCTTGGAAGCTTTCTTT

v_gene: TRBV11-2
d_gene: -
abundance: -
j_gene: TRBJ1-1
CDR3aa: CASSLYRAEYEAFF
CDR3nt: TGTGCCAGCAGCTTATACAGGGCGGAATATGAAGCTTTCTTT

v_gene: TRBV20-1
d_gene: -
abundance: few
j_gene: TRBJ2-1
CDR3aa: CSARDRALASYNEQFF
CDR3nt: TGCAGTGCTAGAGATAGAGCACTAGCTAGCTACAATGAGCAGTTCTTC

v_gene: TRBV7-9
d_gene: -
abundance: -
j_gene: TRBJ1-6
CDR3aa: CASSDGQPPSPLHF
CDR3nt: TGTGCCAGCAGCGACGGACAGCCACCATCACCCCTCCACTTT

v_gene: TRBV7-2
d_gene: -
abundance: many
j_gene: TRBJ2-5
CDR3aa: CASSLPGQETQYF
CDR3nt: TGTGCCAGCAGCTTACCTGGCCAAGAGACCCAGTACTTC

v_gene: TRBV29-1
d_gene: TRBD1
abundance: -
j_gene: TRBJ1-2
CDR3aa: CSARDRAGYTF
CDR3nt: TGCAGCGCCCGGGACAGGGCTGGCTACACCTTC